This entry lists 7 T cell receptor beta chains sequenced from one sample in a study of memory CD4+ T cells and cytomegalovirus serostatus. Here immunoSEQ multiplex PCR was the method, and the copy in TCRdb shows in-frame clones only, minus some. The table records 35,000 to 50,000 clones, about 82% of them present only once. Single viable CD3+CD4+CD8-CD45RO+ cells were sorted as the memory CD4+ T cells. The sample was memory CD4+ T cells from blood. These receptors originate from an adult in good health and CMV-seronegative.

The V and J genes are TRBV19 and TRBJ2-7; 9 positions match TRBD1. Germline-derived CDR1 and CDR2 are LNHDA and SQIVND (reference sequence). The CDR3 sequence is 14 residues long. V gave up 3 bases and J gave up 6 bases; unmatched junction bases: 6. As DNA, the CDR3 is TGTGCCAGTAGTATCCGGACAGGGGAAGGCGAGCAGTACTTC. Translated, it gives CASSIRTGEGEQYF.

The chain uses TRBV5-5 and TRBJ1-4, with 8 positions matching TRBD1. Trimming removed 3 bases from V and 7 bases from J; junction bases left unmatched: 8. Germline CDR1 reads SGHKS; CDR2 reads YYEKEE (reference sequence). The CDR3 has 15 amino acids. The CDR3 spells CASSSNRGAREKLFF. CDR3 in DNA: TGTGCCAGCAGCTCCAACAGGGGGGCGCGTGAAAAACTGTTTTTT.

This clone was seen just once. The chain joins TRBV5-6 to TRBJ2-1; D uncertain. V was pared by 1 base and J by 1 base, with 12 bases between. Germline V lookup: CDR1 SGHDT, CDR2 YYEEEE. CDR3 length: 16 amino acids. The CDR3 sequence is CASSLTRPGSYNEQFF. Here the CDR3 DNA reads TGTGCCAGCAGCTTGACCCGCCCTGGATCCTACAATGAGCAGTTCTTC.

The J gene is TRBJ1-4, the V gene TRBV6-1; D is uncertain. This CDR3 has 14 amino acids. V was trimmed by 2 bases and J by 4 bases, leaving 8 bases between them. Germline V gives CDR1 MNHNS, CDR2 SASEGT. CDR3 in amino acids: CASSERQFNEKLFF. CDR3 bases: TGTGCCAGCAGTGAAAGACAATTTAATGAAAAACTGTTTTTT.

The rearrangement links TRBV12-5 to TRBJ2-7, with 7 positions matching TRBD1. Germline-derived CDR1 and CDR2 are LGHNT and FRNRAP. This CDR3 is 17 amino acids long. The trim removed 2 bases at V and 2 bases at J, leaving 12 bases unmatched. The CDR3 region has the DNA TGTGCTAGTGGTTTGCCCAGAGGGGACAGCCTAACCTACGAGCAGTACTTC. Protein sequence: CASGLPRGDSLTYEQYF.

The V and J genes are TRBV19 and TRBJ2-2; D is perhaps TRBD1 (6 bases). The CDR3 has 16 residues. The V gene lost 5 bases and the J gene lost 5 bases, with 18 bases spanning the gap. CDR1 and CDR2 (germline): LNHDA, SQIVND (reference sequence). The CDR3 nucleotides are TGTGCCAGTAGTCGAGGTGGGGGCTTAGATACCGGGGAGCTGTTTTTT. Translation: CASSRGGGLDTGELFF.

The chain links TRBV5-1 to TRBJ2-3; 7 nucleotides match TRBD1. The CDR3 has 14 amino acids. CDR1 is SGHRS and CDR2 is YFSETQ in the germline V gene. Trimming cost V 0 bases and J 4 bases; bases outside gene matches: 2. The CDR3 loop reads CASSLVGGADTQYF. The CDR3 DNA follows: TGCGCCAGCAGCTTGGTAGGGGGCGCAGATACGCAGTATTTT.